The text below deals with one TCR beta chain. No cognate antigen has been identified for it. No base-level quality is on record; no much larger clone is a single base apart. The entry originates in a study of cytomegalovirus exposure and HLA in healthy donors (TCRdb year 2017). Notes on the research overall: An earlier analysis of approximately 550 of the donors reported roughly 270 Gb of sequence data and around 110 million unique TCR beta sequences from about 179 million T cells. An early release covering 500 to 750 HLA-typed donors comprised about 310 gigabases of sequencing data and around 80 million unique TCR sequences. Of the 398 genotyped donors, over 70% fell in the genetic ancestry cluster associated with self-reported Caucasian donors. The aim of the study was to test whether cataloging public T cell receptors could identify signatures of past pathogen exposure. The study profiled the T cell repertoires of about 720 subjects by immunosequencing and related them to cytomegalovirus serostatus. A separate validation cohort of roughly 120 different subjects was used in addition to the approximately 670-subject first cohort. To predict cytomegalovirus infection status, the study brought together high-throughput TCR immunosequencing, statistical association of individual TCRs with disease status, and machine learning. To study patterns of TCR occurrence, a later analysis re-analyzed previously published TCR beta repertoires from 650 to 750 donors and added high-resolution HLA genotyping. Rather than using new phenotypic data, the later analysis identified candidate immune exposures from TCR beta sequences and from how often those sequences occurred across donors. An earlier analysis of 587 of the donors used high-throughput TCR beta sequencing to judge whether each TCR beta V gene segment behaved as functional or pseudogenic. Alongside the repertoire data, information on donor age, sex, ethnicity and CMV serostatus was compiled. A later genetic analysis used genome-wide SNP genotypes for about 65% of the roughly 670 donors, treating that subset as a discovery cohort. All discovery cohort repertoires had been generated on a single sequencing platform. Both class I and class II loci were covered by HLA typing, at four-digit resolution. The number of donors typed differed by locus, with about 629-630 for A, B, C, DRB1 and DQB1, 522 for DQA1, 600 to 610 for DPA1, and approximately 470 for DPB1. Four or five DR-DQ haplotypes were handled as single units for association and clustering because linkage in the cohort was strong. Across some 400 genotyped donors of the cohort, an average of approximately 200,000 unique TCR beta nucleotide sequences per donor were sequenced, and roughly 18% of those sequences were non-productive.

From the cysteine up to the phenylalanine, the CDR3 has a length of 15 residues. CDR3 DNA is the only sequence kept; it has 45 bases, read in frame from the first base. The germline ends are 18 bases apart after V is trimmed by 4 bases and J by 8 bases. The germline V gene specifies SGHRS as CDR1 and YFSETQ as CDR2. The cohort comprised 670 or so healthy bone marrow donors. At the time of sampling, all cohort members were nominally healthy, though unrecorded immune exposures were likely present. The donor tested CMV seronegative, placing the donor among the roughly 400 seronegative members of the cohort. A peripheral blood sample was provided by each donor, and peripheral blood mononuclear cells were used for TCR beta sequencing. The Qiagen DNeasy Blood Extraction Kit was used to extract genomic DNA from the blood cell samples. The receptor library was made with the immunoSEQ multiplex PCR assay. A mixture of 60 forward primers for TCR Vbeta segments and 13 reverse primers for TCR Jbeta segments was used in the multiplex PCR. A multiplex PCR assay on genomic DNA amplified the CDR3 region of rearranged TCR beta genes. On the Illumina HiSeq System, the amplified TCR beta libraries were sequenced as 87-base-pair reads. The authors processed their data as follows. A later analysis counted about 76 million unique TCR beta chains across the 640 or so repertoires, and some 11 million of these chains were shared by at least two donors. Raw reads were error-corrected and collapsed into unique sequences with a nearest-neighbor algorithm that merged closely related sequences to remove PCR and sequencing errors. V, D and J gene segments were assigned by aligning CDR3 sequences to IMGT reference sequences. For a sequence to be retained, a match of at least six nucleotides was required to both a V gene segment and a J gene segment. A rearrangement was called productive if the CDR3 had no stop codons and remained in frame with V and J, and every other rearrangement was called non-productive. CDR3 was defined by IMGT convention, running from the second conserved V-encoded cysteine to the conserved J-encoded phenylalanine. The earlier analysis of about 570 of the donors excluded any sequence lacking an unambiguous match to a single V gene segment. An earlier analysis of under 750 of the donors called V segments functional above 56.7% productive rearrangements and segregating when the between-donor standard deviation exceeded 5%. A statistical classification framework was built to diagnose cytomegalovirus status from the catalog of TCR beta chain sequences. V and J gene assignment, in a later analysis, came from comparing TCR nucleotide sequences with IMGT/GENE-DB human TR gene sequences. The TCRdist pipeline was used in a later analysis to assign CDR3 sequences and most-parsimonious VDJ recombination scenarios. A later analysis defined each TCR beta chain by its CDR3 amino acid sequence plus V-gene family, and excluded reads lacking a unique V-gene family. As a way to deal with suspected cross-contamination and a sequencing artifact, a later analysis dropped roughly 620 nucleotide sequences that were highly shared and had low generation probability. For each public chain, a later analysis derived a clonal expansion index from normalized ranks of inferred template counts within each repertoire. A later analysis computed generation probabilities with a VDJ recombination model fitted to out-of-frame rearrangements, and checked the results against IGoR. Hypergeometric tests were used in a later analysis to score TCR-TCR, TCR-HLA and TCR-CMV co-occurrence, with a repertoire-size bias correction applied to the TCR pairs. False discovery rates were estimated in a later analysis by permuting HLA or CMV assignments 20 times. In a later analysis, co-occurring TCRs were grouped using DBSCAN, with TCRdist sequence similarity added in when clustering inside HLA-allele-positive subsets. Co-occurrence clustering excluded repertoires with fewer than 30,000 or more than 120,000 public chains, plus five with anomalous nucleotide sharing. In TCRdb, the immuneACCESS table is reduced to in-frame sequences with V and J assigned. These tables do not hold every clone; where another copy was compared, an unresolved V gene accounts for under half, and the others remain unexplained. V, J and clone size were drawn from that table, and D and trimming were deduced from the DNA. The sample table contains around 150,000 clones; only one count was recorded for about 80% of them. In total, the top ten clones hold roughly 1.3% of the sample.

Overall study outcomes, separate from this receptor: According to the authors, the approach could potentially be generalized to other disease states and immunological phenotypes. The classifier was reported to diagnose cytomegalovirus status with high specificity and sensitivity in both the original cohort and the validation cohort. A cluster of highly shared sequence variants was judged likely to be a technical artifact of the sequencing pipeline. V-gene and J-gene trimming of TCR beta chains was associated with a missense DCLRE1C variant in a later genetic analysis, and the association was replicated in an independent cohort. Most TCR sequences were observed very rarely across donors, whereas some public TCRs were present in many individuals. An earlier analysis of approximately 530 of the donors showed that most TCR beta V segments appeared in productive rearrangements either about 87% or about 30% of the time, which broadly matched IMGT annotations. A later analysis found that TCR association rates varied across HLA loci, with DRB1 alleles showing the most associated TCRs and HLA-C alleles the fewest. Assigning TCR associations to individual alleles was difficult when HLA alleles, especially DR and DQ, strongly co-occurred. Most CMV-associated TCR beta chains appeared to be HLA-restricted in a later analysis, and the HLA associations seemed to be driven largely by CMV exposure. Linkage disequilibrium might explain the correlated functional status among segregating V segments, but an unknown experimental factor could not be ruled out. A further reported finding was that TCR beta sequences accurately predicted the HLA-A and HLA-B alleles for most subjects in the first cohort. In a later analysis, HLA-associated TCR beta chains showed more clonal expansion and lower generation probabilities than non-associated chains that were equally common. Compared with the roughly 700-donor mean, donors in an Asian-associated ancestry cluster had fewer N-insertions in productive TCRs, according to a later genetic analysis. In this cohort, only TCR beta chains were sequenced, and detectable features were limited by the absence of alpha or paired-chain data. Because the 87-base-pair reads could not distinguish some IMGT-functional V segments, including TRBV6-2 and TRBV6-3, those segments were excluded. According to a later analysis, parvovirus B19, influenza, CMV and Epstein-Barr virus appeared linked to several top co-occurrence clusters. Over 15 rarely observed V segments, including chromosome 9 orphons, were excluded from the earlier analysis of approximately 600 of the donors because counts were too low. In vitro tests confirmed that a few of the cytomegalovirus-associated TCR beta chains recognize cytomegalovirus antigens. The presence/absence analyses assumed that sequencing depth was roughly uniform across donors, and that assumption may not be true. HLA typing was unavailable for some donors at each locus, so association tests used only the typed subset. In the study, some 160 TCR beta chains were listed as associated with cytomegalovirus. For the cohort, immune exposure information was limited to CMV serostatus. At a false discovery rate of 0.05, a later analysis linked some 17,000 TCR beta sequences to specific HLA alleles.

The sequencing sample was made of PBMCs. The rearrangement combines TRBV5-1 with TRBJ1-4; the D gene is perhaps TRBD1, on 5 matching bases. The TCR comes from a woman between 45 and 65 years old in good health and CMV-seronegative. The bases are TGCGCCAGCAGCGTCCAAGGGGTAGCGGAGGAAAAACTGTTTTTT. Translated, it gives CASSVQGVAEEKLFF.